This record looks at one T cell receptor (beta chain) sequence and its context. The assay was immunoSEQ multiplex PCR, and TCRdb's table has in-frame clones only and misses some. In the table there are some 60,000 clones, roughly 91% of which are singletons. This record belongs to a study of technical replicates of blood from several donors. This CDR3 comprises 15 residues. CDR1 is SEHNR and CDR2 is FQNEAQ in the germline V gene (reference sequence). With V trimmed by 4 bases and J by 5 bases, 10 bases remained unmatched. This TCR derives from a human donor in good health. Some clones in this sample may be carry-over from other donors' samples. The sequenced sample consisted of PBMCs. The chain has TRBV7-9 and TRBJ2-5; 7 positions match TRBD1. This CDR3 reads CASSSPTGTGETQYF. The CDR3 nucleotides are TGTGCCAGCAGCTCCCCGACAGGGACGGGGGAGACCCAGTACTTC.